The 25 T cell receptor beta chains given below trace back to one sample, sequenced in a study of cytomegalovirus exposure and HLA in healthy donors. Use of 60 Vbeta and 13 Jbeta primers characterized the PCR. Produced via immunoSEQ multiplex PCR; TCRdb's table is partial and in-frame only. The sample records approximately 68,000 clones, around 80% being singletons. The sample was PBMCs. The receptors shown here come from a woman aged 25-40 years in good health and CMV-seropositive.

This chain connects TRBV19 to TRBJ2-1; no reliable D call. V gave up 5 bases and J gave up 2 bases, with 19 bases separating them. There are 17 residues in the CDR3. Per the germline V gene, CDR1 is LNHDA and CDR2 is SQIVND (reference sequence). CDR3 amino acids: CASSPQLTGWAYNEQFF. The CDR3, as DNA: TGTGCCAGTAGTCCGCAACTGACGGGTTGGGCCTACAATGAGCAGTTCTTC.

The V gene is TRBV7-8, the J gene TRBJ2-2, with 8 bases matching TRBD1. From germline, CDR1 is SGHVS and CDR2 FQNEAQ. Unmatched junction bases numbered 6, after V lost 3 bases and J lost 3 bases. This CDR3 comprises 16 residues. CDR3 loop: CASSFQYRGDTGELFF. As DNA, the CDR3 is TGTGCCAGCAGCTTTCAATACAGGGGGGACACCGGGGAGCTGTTTTTT. Full variable domain (remainder filled in from reference TRBV7-8 and TRBJ2-2): GAGVSQSPRYKVAKRGQDVALRCDPISGHVSLFWYQQALGQGPEFLTYFQNEAQLDKSGLPSDRFFAERPEGSVSTLKIQRTQQEDSAVYLCASSFQYRGDTGELFFGEGSRLTVL.

J is TRBJ2-2 and V is TRBV11-1; 7 bases are shared with TRBD2. CDR1 SGHAT and CDR2 FQDESV come from the germline V gene (reference sequence). V gave up 3 bases and J gave up 0 bases; unmatched junction bases: 7. This CDR3 is built from 17 residues. CDR3 protein: CASSLNPRGANTGELFF. The CDR3 nucleotides are TGTGCCAGCAGCTTGAACCCCCGGGGGGCGAACACCGGGGAGCTGTTTTTT.

CDR3 DNA: TGTGCCAGCAGCCCGGACTTTGGTGACAATGAGCAGTTCTTC. Its translation is CASSPDFGDNEQFF. The chain is built from TRBV4-2 and TRBJ2-1, with a weak D call TRBD2 (5 bases). Looked up from germline, CDR1 is LGHNA and CDR2 is YNFKEQ. The V end was cut by 4 bases, the J end by 5 bases, with 12 bases between. The CDR3 loop spans 14 amino acids.

This chain connects TRBV28 to TRBJ2-3; TRBD2 agrees at 14 bases. Germline CDR1 and CDR2: MDHEN and SYDVKM. The CDR3 has 14 amino acids. Unmatched junction bases numbered 9, after V lost 8 bases and J lost 11 bases. The CDR3 loop reads CASVGTSGRGGQYF. The DNA of the CDR3 is TGTGCCAGCGTTGGGACTAGCGGGAGAGGAGGGCAGTATTTT.

This clone came up a few times. This rearrangement joins TRBV19 to TRBJ2-5; 7 bases align to TRBD1. Trimming cost V 3 bases and J 2 bases; bases outside gene matches: 3. Germline V gene data show CDR1 as LNHDA and CDR2 as SQIVND (reference sequence). This CDR3 spans 14 amino acids. The CDR3 here is CASSMGTVQETQYF. In DNA form, the CDR3 reads TGTGCCAGTAGTATGGGGACAGTACAAGAGACCCAGTACTTC.

This clone was observed a handful of times. V usage is TRBV27 and J usage is TRBJ2-7; 10 bases fit TRBD2. Germline-derived CDR1 and CDR2 are MNHEY and SMNVEV (reference sequence). The CDR3 totals 15 residues. V shed 2 bases and J 7 bases; nucleotides not matched to a gene: 8. CDR3: CASSLKASGSGEQYF. The CDR3 DNA sequence: TGTGCCAGCAGTTTAAAGGCTAGCGGGAGTGGTGAGCAGTACTTC.

The chain uses TRBV9 and TRBJ2-7; 7 nucleotides agree with TRBD2. The germline V gene encodes CDR1 SGDLS and CDR2 YYNGEE. V lost 4 bases and J lost 0; bases outside the gene matches: 7. The CDR3 consists of 15 residues. In DNA form, the CDR3 reads TGTGCCAGCAGCCCTTTCGGGGGGAGCTCCTACGAGCAGTACTTC. Translated: CASSPFGGSSYEQYF.

The rearrangement links TRBV7-2 to TRBJ2-7; tentative D call: TRBD2 (6 bases). V was trimmed by 2 bases and J by 5 bases, leaving 16 bases between them. Germline V gene data show CDR1 as SGHTA and CDR2 as FQGNSA. This CDR3 is built from 15 residues. The chain's CDR3 is CASSLSGPGSHEQYF. CDR3 bases: TGTGCCAGCAGCTTAAGCGGGCCGGGAAGCCACGAGCAGTACTTC.

The chain employs TRBV7-2 and TRBJ2-3; D remains ambiguous. Germline V lookup: CDR1 SGHTA, CDR2 FQGNSA. The V and J ends lost 5 bases and 4 bases respectively, with 13 bases between them. This CDR3 has 14 residues. This chain's CDR3 is CASSILGRADTQYF. In DNA, the CDR3 is TGTGCCAGCAGCATACTGGGCCGCGCAGATACGCAGTATTTT. Full variable domain (missing parts from reference TRBV7-2 and TRBJ2-3): GAGVSQSPSNKVTEKGKDVELRCDPISGHTALYWYRQSLGQGLEFLIYFQGNSAPDKSGLPSDRFSAERTGGSVSTLTIQRTQQEDSAVYLCASSILGRADTQYFGPGTRLTVL.

The V gene is TRBV27, the J gene TRBJ2-3, with 10 bases that match TRBD2. V lost 4 bases, J lost 0 bases, and 4 bases stayed unmatched. Germline V gene lookup returns CDR1 MNHEY and CDR2 SMNVEV (reference sequence). The CDR3 is 16 residues long. CDR3 loop: CASSSLAGVSTDTQYF. The CDR3 DNA is TGTGCCAGCAGTTCTCTAGCGGGAGTTAGCACAGATACGCAGTATTTT.

The rearrangement joins TRBV11-2 to TRBJ2-1, with TRBD2 identical over 13 bases. The CDR3 spans 16 residues. Per the germline V gene, CDR1 is SGHAT and CDR2 is FQNNGV. Trimming at V came to 3 bases and at J to 4 bases, leaving 3 bases not matched to a gene. As DNA, the CDR3 is TGTGCCAGCAGCTTCGGACTAGCGGGAGAGTACAATGAGCAGTTCTTC. Its protein is CASSFGLAGEYNEQFF.

The J gene is TRBJ1-4, the V gene TRBV6-5; D is ambiguous. CDR1 is MNHEY and CDR2 is SVGAGI in the germline V gene. V was pared by 0 bases and J by 3 bases, with 5 bases between. There are 14 residues in the CDR3. CDR3 sequence reads: CASSYSAANEKLFF. DNA for the CDR3: TGTGCCAGCAGTTACTCGGCCGCTAATGAAAAACTGTTTTTT.

V and J are TRBV4-3 and TRBJ2-7; 7 nucleotides align to TRBD2. With V trimmed by 8 bases and J by 7 bases, 2 bases remained unmatched. CDR3 length: 10 amino acids. The germline gives CDR1 LGHNA, CDR2 YSLEER. The CDR3 DNA reads TGCGCCAGCCCCGGGAGGGAGCAGTACTTC. As protein: CASPGREQYF.

This rearrangement joins TRBV14 to TRBJ2-2; 11 nucleotides match TRBD2. There are 16 residues in the CDR3. J gave up 1 base and V 4 bases, and 2 bases lay outside the gene matches. CDR1 SGHDN and CDR2 FVKESK come from the germline V gene. The CDR3 spells CASSRGLAVNTGELFF. CDR3 bases: TGTGCCAGCAGCCGGGGACTAGCGGTGAACACCGGGGAGCTGTTTTTT.

In its sample, this clone was seen a few times. The rearrangement links TRBV5-5 to TRBJ1-5; D gene ambiguous. The ends were cut back, 0 bases at V and 5 bases at J, with 6 bases in the middle. This CDR3 region has 13 residues. Germline CDR1 reads SGHKS; CDR2 reads YYEKEE (reference sequence). The chain's CDR3 is CASSLVDYQPQHF. CDR3 DNA: TGTGCCAGCAGCTTGGTGGACTATCAGCCCCAGCATTTT. The entire variable domain, with the rest obtained from reference TRBV5-5 and TRBJ1-5, is as follows: DAGVTQSPTHLIKTRGQQVTLRCSPISGHKSVSWYQQVLGQGPQFIFQYYEKEERGRGNFPDRFSARQFPNYSSELNVNALLLGDSALYLCASSLVDYQPQHFGDGTRLSIL.

This clone was seen a few times. The rearrangement links TRBV4-2 to TRBJ1-4; 10 nucleotides agree with TRBD1. Per the germline V gene, CDR1 is LGHNA and CDR2 is YNFKEQ. The CDR3 is 15 amino acids. V gave up 0 bases and J gave up 8 bases; unmatched junction bases: 3. CDR3 in amino acids: CASSQEPGQGEKLFF. CDR3 DNA: TGTGCCAGCAGCCAAGAACCGGGACAGGGGGAAAAACTGTTTTTT.

This rearrangement joins TRBV2 to TRBJ2-7, with D perhaps matching TRBD1 (5 bases). V lost 6 bases, J lost 3 bases, and 9 bases lay in between. The CDR3 has 12 amino acids. Looked up from germline, CDR1 is SNHLY and CDR2 is FYNNEI. CDR3 amino acids: CASSATVYEQYF. The CDR3 nucleotides read TGTGCCAGCAGCGCGACAGTCTACGAGCAGTACTTC. The full variable domain, rest sourced from reference TRBV2 and TRBJ2-7, is EPEVTQTPSHQVTQMGQEVILRCVPISNHLYFYWYRQILGQKVEFLVSFYNNEISEKSEIFDDQFSVERPDGSNFTLKIRSTKLEDSAMYFCASSATVYEQYFGPGTRLTVT.

The sample holds one count of this clone. The genes are TRBV28 and TRBJ1-1; tentatively, D is TRBD1 (5 bases). This CDR3 has 14 amino acids. The ends were cut back, 3 bases at V and 0 bases at J, with 8 bases in the middle. Germline V gene sequence: CDR1 MDHEN, CDR2 SYDVKM. The CDR3 coding sequence is TGTGCCAGCAGTTTGGGACTCCTGAACACTGAAGCTTTCTTT. Its protein product is CASSLGLLNTEAFF.

This chain links TRBV5-4 with TRBJ2-5, with 14 bases matching TRBD2. The V gene's germline CDR1 is SGHNT and CDR2 YYREEE (reference sequence). The CDR3 runs 16 residues. V lost 4 bases and J lost 5; bases outside the gene matches: 7. DNA for the CDR3: TGTGCCAGCAGCGTGACTAGCGGGAGGGCGGGGGAGACCCAGTACTTC. Its translation is CASSVTSGRAGETQYF.

J is TRBJ1-5 and V is TRBV5-6; 8 bases are shared with TRBD1. Germline lookup yields CDR1 SGHDT and CDR2 YYEEEE. CDR3 length: 13 amino acids. Trimming at V came to 4 bases and at J to 6 bases, leaving 3 bases not matched to a gene. The CDR3 DNA is TGTGCCAGCAGCCGAACAGGGGGTCAGCCCCAGCATTTT. This encodes CASSRTGGQPQHF.

This CDR3 reads CASSLDPGGLADSSYEQYF. The CDR3 DNA reads TGTGCCAGCAGCCTAGATCCGGGGGGACTAGCGGATAGCTCCTACGAGCAGTACTTC. The chain couples TRBV2 to TRBJ2-7; 11 nucleotides agree with TRBD2. J gave up 0 bases and V 6 bases, and 16 bases lay outside the gene matches. The CDR3 runs 19 residues. Germline V CDR1 and CDR2: SNHLY, FYNNEI.

This CDR3 reads CASSQGGQGREQYF. Written as DNA, the CDR3 is TGTGCCAGCAGCCAAGGGGGACAGGGGCGGGAGCAGTACTTC. The chain couples TRBV28 to TRBJ2-7, with 10 bases lining up with TRBD1. The CDR3 contains 14 residues. In germline, CDR1 is MDHEN, CDR2 SYDVKM. V was clipped by 6 bases and J by 7 bases; unmatched bases: 9.

The chain recombines TRBV19 with TRBJ2-7; D uncertain. Germline CDR1 is LNHDA and CDR2 is SQIVND (reference sequence). V was shortened by 5 bases and J by 2 bases, with 4 bases between the two germline ends. This CDR3 comprises 11 residues. This chain's CDR3 is CASSHAYEQYF. DNA for the CDR3: TGTGCCAGTAGTCATGCCTACGAGCAGTACTTC.

A word on this clone: One end of the junction is discordant with germline, which a read error may explain. The V call is TRBV7-9, the J call TRBJ1-6; the D is unclear. This CDR3 is 14 amino acids long. The V gene's germline CDR1 is SEHNR and CDR2 FQNEAQ (reference sequence). The CDR3 DNA reads as TGTTCCAGCAGCTTAGCTTCCCTCAATTCACCCCTCCACTTT. Protein sequence: CSSSLASLNSPLHF.